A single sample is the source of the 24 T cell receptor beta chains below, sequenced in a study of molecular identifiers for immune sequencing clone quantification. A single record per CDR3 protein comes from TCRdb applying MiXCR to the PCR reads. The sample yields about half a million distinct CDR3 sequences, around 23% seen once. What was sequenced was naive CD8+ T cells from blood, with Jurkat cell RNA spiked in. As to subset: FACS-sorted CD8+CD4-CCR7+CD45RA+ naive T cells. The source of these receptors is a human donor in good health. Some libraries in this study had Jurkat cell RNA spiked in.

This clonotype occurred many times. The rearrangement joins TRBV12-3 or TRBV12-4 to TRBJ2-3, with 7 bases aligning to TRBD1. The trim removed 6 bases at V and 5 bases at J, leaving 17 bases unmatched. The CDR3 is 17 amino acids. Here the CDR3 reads CASSYTYGTETGDTQYF. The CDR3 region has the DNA TGTGCCAGCAGCTATACCTACGGGACAGAAACAGGAGATACGCAGTATTTT.

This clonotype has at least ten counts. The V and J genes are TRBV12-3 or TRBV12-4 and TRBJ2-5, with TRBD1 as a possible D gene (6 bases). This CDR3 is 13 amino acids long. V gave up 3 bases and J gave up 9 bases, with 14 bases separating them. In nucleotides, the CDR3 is TGTGCCAGCAGTTTCGGGATCGAGGGGGCCCAGTACTTC. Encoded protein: CASSFGIEGAQYF.

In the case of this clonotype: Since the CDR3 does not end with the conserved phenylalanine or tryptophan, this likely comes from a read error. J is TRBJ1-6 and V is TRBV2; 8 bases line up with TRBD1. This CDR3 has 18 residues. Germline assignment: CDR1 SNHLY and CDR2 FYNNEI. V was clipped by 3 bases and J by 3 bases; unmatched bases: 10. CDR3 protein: CASSELWTGQGYNSPLHY. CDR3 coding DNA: TGTGCCAGCAGTGAGCTCTGGACCGGACAGGGCTATAATTCACCCCTCCACTAT.

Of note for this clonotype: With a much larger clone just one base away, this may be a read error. CDR3 residues: CSARGIGGSMNTEAFF. CDR3 in DNA: TGCAGTGCTAGGGGGATAGGGGGGAGCATGAACACTGAAGCTTTCTTT. The J gene is TRBJ1-1, the V gene TRBV20-1; tentative D call: TRBD1 (6 bases). Trimming cost V 3 bases and J 0 bases, with 17 bases left between them. CDR1 and CDR2 (germline): DFQATT, SNEGSKA (reference sequence). The CDR3 loop spans 16 amino acids.

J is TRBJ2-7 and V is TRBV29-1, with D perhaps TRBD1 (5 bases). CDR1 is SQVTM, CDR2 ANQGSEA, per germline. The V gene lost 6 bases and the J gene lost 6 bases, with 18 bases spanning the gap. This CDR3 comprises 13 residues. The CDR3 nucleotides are TGCAGCGTGATGGCCACAAGGGGTGGCGAGCAGTACTTC. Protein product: CSVMATRGGEQYF.

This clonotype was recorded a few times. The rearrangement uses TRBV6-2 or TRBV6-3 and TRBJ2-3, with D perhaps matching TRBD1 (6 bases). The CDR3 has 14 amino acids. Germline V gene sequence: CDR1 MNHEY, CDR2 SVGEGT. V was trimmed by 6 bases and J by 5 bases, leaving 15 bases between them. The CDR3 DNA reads TGTGCCAGCAGCCTCGCTTGGGGGCTAGATACGCAGTATTTT. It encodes CASSLAWGLDTQYF.

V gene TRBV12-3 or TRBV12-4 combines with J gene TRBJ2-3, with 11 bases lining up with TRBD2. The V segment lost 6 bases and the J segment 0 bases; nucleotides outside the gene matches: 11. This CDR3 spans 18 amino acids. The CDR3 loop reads CASRLAGAGVSSTDTQYF. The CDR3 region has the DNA TGTGCCAGCAGACTAGCGGGGGCCGGGGTTTCTAGCACAGATACGCAGTATTTT.

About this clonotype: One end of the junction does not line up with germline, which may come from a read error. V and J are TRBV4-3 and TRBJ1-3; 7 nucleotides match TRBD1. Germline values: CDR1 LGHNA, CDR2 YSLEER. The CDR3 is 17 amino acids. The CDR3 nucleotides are TGCGCCAGCAGCCAAGATCTTATAGGGGGCTCTGGAAACCCCATATATTTT. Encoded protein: CASSQDLIGGSGNPIYF.

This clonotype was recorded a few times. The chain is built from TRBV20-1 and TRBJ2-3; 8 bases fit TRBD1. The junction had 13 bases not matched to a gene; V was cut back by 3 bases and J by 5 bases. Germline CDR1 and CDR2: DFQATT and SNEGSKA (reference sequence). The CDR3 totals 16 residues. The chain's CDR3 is CSARPPDRVKGDTQYF. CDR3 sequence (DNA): TGCAGTGCTAGGCCCCCGGACAGGGTCAAAGGAGATACGCAGTATTTT.

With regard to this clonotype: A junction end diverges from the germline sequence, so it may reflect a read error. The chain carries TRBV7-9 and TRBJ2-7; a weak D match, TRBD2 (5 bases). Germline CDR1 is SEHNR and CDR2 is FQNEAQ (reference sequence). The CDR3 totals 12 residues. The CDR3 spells CASSLGDYERYF. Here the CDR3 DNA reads TGTGCCAGCAGCTTGGGAGACTACGAGCGGTACTTC.

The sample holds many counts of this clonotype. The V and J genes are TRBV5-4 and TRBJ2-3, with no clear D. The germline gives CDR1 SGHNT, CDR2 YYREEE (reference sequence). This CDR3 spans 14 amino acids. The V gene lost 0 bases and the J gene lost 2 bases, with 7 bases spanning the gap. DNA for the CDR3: TGTGCCAGCAGCTTGGTTGGCTACACAGATACGCAGTATTTT. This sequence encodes CASSLVGYTDTQYF.

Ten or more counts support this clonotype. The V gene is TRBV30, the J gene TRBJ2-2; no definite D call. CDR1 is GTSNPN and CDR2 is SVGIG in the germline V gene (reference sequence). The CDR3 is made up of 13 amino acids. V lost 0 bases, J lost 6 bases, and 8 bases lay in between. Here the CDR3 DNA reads TGTGCCTGGAGTGTAGTGAAGCCCGGGGAGCTGTTTTTT. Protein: CAWSVVKPGELFF.

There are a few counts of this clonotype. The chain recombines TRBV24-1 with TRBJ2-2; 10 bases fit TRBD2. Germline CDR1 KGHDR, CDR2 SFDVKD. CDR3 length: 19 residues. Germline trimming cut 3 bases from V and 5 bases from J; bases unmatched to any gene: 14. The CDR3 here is CATSDPTDPSGSRTGELFF. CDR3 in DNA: TGTGCCACCAGTGATCCCACGGATCCTAGCGGGAGTCGAACCGGGGAGCTGTTTTTT.

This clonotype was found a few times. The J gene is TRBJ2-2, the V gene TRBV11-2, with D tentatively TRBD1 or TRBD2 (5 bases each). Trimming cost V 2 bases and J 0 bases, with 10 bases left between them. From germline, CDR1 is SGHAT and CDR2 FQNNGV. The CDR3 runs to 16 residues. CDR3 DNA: TGTGCCAGCAGCTTATATGGGGACCCGAACACCGGGGAGCTGTTTTTT. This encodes CASSLYGDPNTGELFF.

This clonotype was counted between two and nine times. DNA for the CDR3: TGTGCCAGCAGCTTAAGTGTTATGAGAGGGCAAGACACCGGGGAGCTGTTTTTT. Translated, it gives CASSLSVMRGQDTGELFF. This chain connects TRBV7-9 to TRBJ2-2; TRBD2 is a possible D gene (5 bases). The germline gives CDR1 SEHNR, CDR2 FQNEAQ (reference sequence). The V and J ends lost 2 bases and 3 bases respectively, with 19 bases between them. This CDR3 is built from 18 residues.

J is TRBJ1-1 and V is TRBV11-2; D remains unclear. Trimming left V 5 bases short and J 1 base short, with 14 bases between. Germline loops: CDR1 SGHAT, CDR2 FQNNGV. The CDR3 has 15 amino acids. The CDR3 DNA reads TGTGCCAGCAGCCGGCGGACGGTCGGGAACACTGAAGCTTTCTTT. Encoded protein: CASSRRTVGNTEAFF.

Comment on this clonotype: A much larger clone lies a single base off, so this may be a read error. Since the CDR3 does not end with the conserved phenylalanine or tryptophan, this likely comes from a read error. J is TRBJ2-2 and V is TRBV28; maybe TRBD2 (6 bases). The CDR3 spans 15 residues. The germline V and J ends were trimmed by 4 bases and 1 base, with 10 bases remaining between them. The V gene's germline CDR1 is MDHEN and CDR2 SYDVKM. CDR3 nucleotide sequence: TGTGCCAGCAGTTCCGGGACTGTGAACACCGGGGAGCTGTTTTAT. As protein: CASSSGTVNTGELFY.

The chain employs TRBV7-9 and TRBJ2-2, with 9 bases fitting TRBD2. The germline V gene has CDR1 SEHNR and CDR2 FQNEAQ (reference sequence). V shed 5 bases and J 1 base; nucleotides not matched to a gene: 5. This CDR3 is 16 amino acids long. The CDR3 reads CASSERLAENTGELFF. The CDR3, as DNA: TGTGCCAGCAGCGAAAGACTAGCGGAGAACACCGGGGAGCTGTTTTTT.

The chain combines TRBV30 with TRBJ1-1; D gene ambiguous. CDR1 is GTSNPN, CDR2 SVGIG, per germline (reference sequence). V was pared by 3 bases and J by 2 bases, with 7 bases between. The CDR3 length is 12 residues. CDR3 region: CAWREVNTEAFF. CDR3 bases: TGTGCCTGGAGAGAGGTTAACACTGAAGCTTTCTTT.

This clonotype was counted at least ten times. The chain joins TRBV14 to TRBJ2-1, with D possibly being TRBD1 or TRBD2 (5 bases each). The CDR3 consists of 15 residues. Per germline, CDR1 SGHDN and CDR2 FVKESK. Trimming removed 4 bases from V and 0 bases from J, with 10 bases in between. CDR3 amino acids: CASSPGQSSYNEQFF. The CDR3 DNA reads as TGTGCCAGCAGCCCGGGGCAGAGCTCCTACAATGAGCAGTTCTTC.

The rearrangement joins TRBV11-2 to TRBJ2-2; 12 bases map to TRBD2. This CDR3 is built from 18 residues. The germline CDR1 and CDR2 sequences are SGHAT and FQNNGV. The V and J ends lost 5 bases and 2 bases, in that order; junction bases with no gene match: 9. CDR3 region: CASSPPTSGGHNTGELFF. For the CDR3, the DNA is TGTGCCAGCAGCCCCCCGACTAGCGGGGGCCACAACACCGGGGAGCTGTTTTTT.

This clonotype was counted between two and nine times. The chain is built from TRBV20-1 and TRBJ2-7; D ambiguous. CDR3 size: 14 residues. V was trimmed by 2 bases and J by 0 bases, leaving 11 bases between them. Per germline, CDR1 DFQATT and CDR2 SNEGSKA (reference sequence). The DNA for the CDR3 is TGCAGTGCTAGAAATACTCCAAGCTCCTACGAGCAGTACTTC. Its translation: CSARNTPSSYEQYF.

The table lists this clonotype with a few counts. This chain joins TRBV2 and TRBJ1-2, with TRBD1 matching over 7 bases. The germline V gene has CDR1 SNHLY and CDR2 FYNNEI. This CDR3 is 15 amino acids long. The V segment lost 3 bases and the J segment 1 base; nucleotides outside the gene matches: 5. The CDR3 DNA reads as TGTGCCAGCAGTGAGATGACAGGGAATAACTATGGCTACACCTTC. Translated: CASSEMTGNNYGYTF.

The CDR3 DNA is TGCGCCAGCAGCCCGACATCGGTGCCCACAGATACGCAGTATTTT. Translation gives CASSPTSVPTDTQYF. This chain links TRBV4-3 with TRBJ2-3; D not resolved. V lost 4 bases, J lost 2 bases, and 13 bases lay in between. The CDR3 has 15 residues. In germline, CDR1 is LGHNA, CDR2 YSLEER.